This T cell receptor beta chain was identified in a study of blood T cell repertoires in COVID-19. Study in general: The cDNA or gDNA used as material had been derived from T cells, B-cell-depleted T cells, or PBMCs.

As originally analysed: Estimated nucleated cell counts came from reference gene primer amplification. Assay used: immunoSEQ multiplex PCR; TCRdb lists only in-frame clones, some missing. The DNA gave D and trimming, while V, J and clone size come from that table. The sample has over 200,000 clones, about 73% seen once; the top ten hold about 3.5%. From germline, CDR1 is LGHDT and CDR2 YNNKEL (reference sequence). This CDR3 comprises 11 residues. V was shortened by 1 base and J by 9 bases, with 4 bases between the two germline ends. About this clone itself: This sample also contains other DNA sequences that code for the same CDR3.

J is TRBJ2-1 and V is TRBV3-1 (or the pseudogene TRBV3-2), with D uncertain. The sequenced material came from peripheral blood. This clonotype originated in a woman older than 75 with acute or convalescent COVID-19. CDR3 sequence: CASSQAGEQFF. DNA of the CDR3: TGTGCCAGCAGCCAAGCGGGTGAGCAGTTCTTC.